These 10 T cell receptor beta chains share one sample of origin, sequenced in a study of blood T cell repertoires in COVID-19. Libraries were prepared by immunoSEQ multiplex PCR; TCRdb keeps only in-frame clonotypes and omits some of them. Of approximately 280,000 clones listed, around 89% are singletons. The sequenced sample was peripheral blood. These receptors were taken from a man aged 40-55 years with acute or convalescent COVID-19.

The chain has TRBV2 and TRBJ2-2, with TRBD2 matching over 14 bases. The V gene end was trimmed by 5 bases and the J gene end by 4 bases; junction bases not matched to a gene: 9. Per germline, CDR1 SNHLY and CDR2 FYNNEI. This CDR3 is 18 amino acids long. The CDR3: CASSLGLAGGRGTGELFF. Here the CDR3 DNA reads TGTGCCAGCAGTTTAGGACTAGCGGGGGGTCGTGGCACCGGGGAGCTGTTTTTT.

The rearrangement links TRBV2 to TRBJ2-7; maybe TRBD2 (5 bases). The CDR3 length is 14 residues. CDR1 is SNHLY and CDR2 is FYNNEI in the germline V gene. V was trimmed by 4 bases and J by 1 base, leaving 11 bases between them. The CDR3 sequence is CASSVWTGSYEQYF. The CDR3 region has the DNA TGTGCCAGCAGTGTTTGGACTGGGTCCTACGAGCAGTACTTC.

This sequence joins TRBV6-5 and TRBJ2-5; 10 bases are a match to TRBD2. The V gene end was trimmed by 2 bases and the J gene end by 5 bases; junction bases not matched to a gene: 8. The CDR3 covers 16 residues. Germline-derived CDR1 and CDR2 are MNHEY and SVGAGI. In DNA form, the CDR3 reads TGTGCCAGCAGTTACAGTCTAGCGGGGGCAGGGGAGACCCAGTACTTC. This sequence encodes CASSYSLAGAGETQYF.

V is TRBV6-5 and J is TRBJ1-5; D call uncertain. V was trimmed by 11 bases and J by 4 bases, leaving 12 bases between them. The CDR3 spans 12 residues. Germline CDR1 is MNHEY and CDR2 is SVGAGI. CDR3 protein: CASSRGNQPQHF. The CDR3 nucleotides read TGTGCCTCCAGCCGAGGGAATCAGCCCCAGCATTTT.

The chain carries TRBV5-1 and TRBJ1-3; TRBD1 aligns across 8 bases. This CDR3 contains 16 residues. The germline V gene encodes CDR1 SGHRS and CDR2 YFSETQ. V lost 4 bases, J lost 0 bases, and 6 bases stayed unmatched. The CDR3 region is CASSAATGGSGNTIYF. CDR3 nucleotides: TGCGCCAGCAGCGCCGCTACAGGGGGCTCTGGAAACACCATATATTTT.

The rearrangement links TRBV19 to TRBJ1-3, with D possibly TRBD1 on 6 matching bases. Germline values: CDR1 LNHDA, CDR2 SQIVND (reference sequence). The CDR3 covers 12 residues. Trimming stripped 5 bases from V and 4 bases from J, with 6 bases between. For the CDR3, the DNA is TGTGCCAGTAGTGGACAGGGAAACACCATATATTTT. Translating gives CASSGQGNTIYF.

The rearrangement uses TRBV5-4 and TRBJ2-3; TRBD1 aligns across 7 bases. Losses at the gene ends were 0 bases for V and 2 bases for J; bases not matched to a gene: 6. CDR1 and CDR2 from the germline V gene are SGHNT and YYREEE (reference sequence). This CDR3 comprises 16 residues. For the CDR3, the DNA is TGTGCCAGCAGCTTGGGAGGACAGGCTACCACAGATACGCAGTATTTT. Encoded protein: CASSLGGQATTDTQYF.

V gene TRBV14 combines with J gene TRBJ2-3; 12 positions match TRBD2. J lost 1 base, V lost 4 bases, and 9 bases had no gene match. The CDR3 runs to 18 residues. Germline assignment: CDR1 SGHDN and CDR2 FVKESK. The CDR3 coding sequence is TGTGCCAGCAGCCCGGACCCGAGACTAGCGGGGGGCACAGATACGCAGTATTTT. This encodes CASSPDPRLAGGTDTQYF.

The chain is built from TRBV5-4 and TRBJ1-1; D may be TRBD1 (6 bases). CDR3 length: 14 amino acids. The germline V and J ends were trimmed by 3 bases and 4 bases, with 13 bases remaining between them. The germline V gene encodes CDR1 SGHNT and CDR2 YYREEE (reference sequence). CDR3 sequence (DNA): TGTGCCAGCAGCTGGGGGCAGGGGAGCACTGAAGCTTTCTTT. Its protein product is CASSWGQGSTEAFF.

The chain has TRBV7-9 and TRBJ2-1; 7 bases fit TRBD1. Germline CDR1 is SEHNR and CDR2 is FQNEAQ (reference sequence). Losses at the gene ends were 3 bases for V and 3 bases for J; bases not matched to a gene: 5. The CDR3 totals 15 residues. The CDR3 DNA reads TGTGCCAGCAGCTTCTACAGGGGCAACTACAATGAGCAGTTCTTC. The encoded protein is CASSFYRGNYNEQFF.